The 29 T cell receptor beta chains below all came from one sample that was sequenced in a study of CD8+ T cells in alopecia areata. The treatment was: oral pan-JAK inhibitor, 5-10 mg twice daily. cDNA reverse transcribed from extracted RNA served as the sequencing template. Method: immunoSEQ multiplex PCR; TCRdb's copy keeps in-frame clones and lacks some. Of around 300,000 clones in the sample, 60% were seen once. The sample was CD4+ T cells sorted from blood, taken at approximately week 51, from a patient treated with tofacitinib. Every receptor here comes from a human donor with alopecia areata.

The J gene is TRBJ2-3, the V gene TRBV5-4, with D maybe TRBD1 (6 bases). Per germline, CDR1 SGHNT and CDR2 YYREEE (reference sequence). This CDR3 spans 15 amino acids. Trimming stripped 0 bases from V and 3 bases from J, with 11 bases between. CDR3 nucleotides: TGTGCCAGCAGCTTGGAATCCAGGGGAACAGATACGCAGTATTTT. Translated: CASSLESRGTDTQYF. Together with reference TRBV5-4 and TRBJ2-3, the CDR3 gives the full variable domain: ETGVTQSPTHLIKTRGQQVTLRCSSQSGHNTVSWYQQALGQGPQFIFQYYREEENGRGNFPPRFSGLQFPNYSSELNVNALELDDSALYLCASSLESRGTDTQYFGPGTRLTVL.

J is TRBJ2-2 and V is TRBV27, with 10 nucleotides matching TRBD1. Per the germline V gene, CDR1 is MNHEY and CDR2 is SMNVEV (reference sequence). The CDR3 spans 16 residues. The V gene end was trimmed by 5 bases and the J gene end by 4 bases; junction bases not matched to a gene: 7. DNA of the CDR3: TGTGCCAGCAGTCAAGACAGGGGGCCCAGCACCGGGGAGCTGTTTTTT. It encodes CASSQDRGPSTGELFF.

This clone was observed a handful of times. The chain couples TRBV9 to TRBJ1-1, with D unresolved. V lost 2 bases to trimming and J lost 1 base, with 6 bases between them. This CDR3 is 13 amino acids long. Germline CDR1 SGDLS, CDR2 YYNGEE. CDR3 sequence (DNA): TGTGCCAGCAGCGTCATAAGGAACACTGAAGCTTTCTTT. This encodes CASSVIRNTEAFF.

The chain is built from TRBV30 and TRBJ2-5; a possible D gene is TRBD2 (7 bases). Germline lookup yields CDR1 GTSNPN and CDR2 SVGIG (reference sequence). The CDR3 extends over 15 amino acids. V was clipped by 4 bases and J by 4 bases, with 19 bases between them. CDR3 DNA sequence: TGTGCCTGGACCGCCCGGGGGGCATTCAGAGAGACCCAGTACTTC. It specifies CAWTARGAFRETQYF.

The chain has TRBV6-6 and TRBJ2-5, with D hard to call. V was cut by 5 bases and J by 4 bases, with 14 bases left in between. The CDR3 consists of 14 residues. CDR1 MNHNY and CDR2 SVGAGI come from the germline V gene (reference sequence). The DNA of the CDR3 is TGTGCCAGCAGTGCGTACCGGGCCCCAGAGACCCAGTACTTC. Its protein product is CASSAYRAPETQYF.

A single count supports this clone. This chain links TRBV6-5 with TRBJ2-2, with unresolved D. The germline V gene encodes CDR1 MNHEY and CDR2 SVGAGI. This CDR3 has 16 residues. Trimming shortened V by 4 bases and J by 0 bases, and 12 bases separated the two germline ends. CDR3: CASSLRPTANTGELFF. The CDR3 region has the DNA TGTGCCAGCAGTTTACGACCCACCGCGAACACCGGGGAGCTGTTTTTT.

This clone appeared a few times. This CDR3 reads CASSLFLEKQETQYF. The CDR3 DNA is TGCGCCAGCAGCTTGTTTTTAGAAAAACAAGAGACCCAGTACTTC. The gene calls are TRBV5-1 and TRBJ2-5, with D unclear. The CDR3 covers 15 residues. Per the germline V gene, CDR1 is SGHRS and CDR2 is YFSETQ. V dropped 1 base and J dropped 2 bases, with 12 bases sitting between them. Full variable domain (rest looked up from reference TRBV5-1 and TRBJ2-5): KAGVTQTPRYLIKTRGQQVTLSCSPISGHRSVSWYQQTPGQGLQFLFEYFSETQRNKGNFPGRFSGRQFSNSRSEMNVSTLELGDSALYLCASSLFLEKQETQYFGPGTRLLVL.

Only a few counts were recorded for this clone. The J gene is TRBJ2-1, the V gene TRBV27; 8 nucleotides match TRBD1. This CDR3 spans 16 amino acids. Germline CDR1 MNHEY, CDR2 SMNVEV (reference sequence). Germline trimming cut 1 base from V and 5 bases from J; bases unmatched to any gene: 7. As DNA, the CDR3 is TGTGCCAGCAGTTTATTAGGGACAGGAATAAACAATGAGCAGTTCTTC. Encoded protein: CASSLLGTGINNEQFF.

The J gene is TRBJ1-1, the V gene TRBV29-1; the D gene is possibly TRBD1 (5 bases). Germline V gene data show CDR1 as SQVTM and CDR2 as ANQGSEA. Trimming stripped 4 bases from V and 0 bases from J, with 12 bases between. The CDR3 length is 14 residues. CDR3 nucleotide sequence: TGCAGCGTTGCTAAAACAGGCATGAACACTGAAGCTTTCTTT. As protein: CSVAKTGMNTEAFF. Full variable domain (outside the CDR3, taken from reference TRBV29-1 and TRBJ1-1): SAVISQKPSRDICQRGTSLTIQCQVDSQVTMMFWYRQQPGQSLTLIATANQGSEATYESGFVIDKFPISRPNLTFSTLTVSNMSPEDSSIYLCSVAKTGMNTEAFFGQGTRLTVV.

CDR3 in DNA: TGTGCCTGGAGTGCCGGGACAGGGGAACATGCCATTCAGTACTTC. Translating gives CAWSAGTGEHAIQYF. The V call is TRBV30, the J call TRBJ2-4; 10 nucleotides line up with TRBD1. The trim removed 1 base at V and 9 bases at J, leaving 9 bases unmatched. The CDR3 sequence is 15 residues long. CDR1 GTSNPN and CDR2 SVGIG come from the germline V gene (reference sequence).

This clone has only a few counts. V is TRBV12-5 and J is TRBJ2-7; 7 nucleotides align to TRBD1. V shed 5 bases, J shed 3 bases, and the junction held 22 bases outside the gene matches. Germline loops: CDR1 LGHNT, CDR2 FRNRAP. The CDR3 has 19 amino acids. The CDR3 nucleotides are TGTGCTAGTGGTCCAAAAGGGACAGTCCGGGACCCCCTGAGCTACGAGCAGTACTTC. Protein: CASGPKGTVRDPLSYEQYF.

The genes are TRBV30 and TRBJ1-1, with D hard to call. The CDR3 extends over 13 amino acids. Germline values: CDR1 GTSNPN, CDR2 SVGIG (reference sequence). Trimming removed 0 bases from V and 3 bases from J, with 8 bases in between. The CDR3 loop is CAWSVRPDTEAFF. The CDR3 nucleotides are TGTGCCTGGAGTGTAAGGCCGGACACTGAAGCTTTCTTT.

Turning to this clone: One junction end disagrees with the germline gene, perhaps due to a read error. The chain links TRBV6-1 to TRBJ2-1; TRBD1 matches at 8 bases. CDR1 is MNHNS, CDR2 SASEGT, per germline. The CDR3 totals 13 residues. CDR3 nucleotides: TGTGCCACATTAAGGACAGGGACGATGATGGGGCTCTTC. Translated: CATLRTGTMMGLF.

This clone was picked up a small number of times. At the DNA level, this CDR3 is encoded by other sequences in the same sample as well. V and J are TRBV5-1 and TRBJ1-5; 7 nucleotides match TRBD1. There are 13 residues in the CDR3. The V segment lost 0 bases and the J segment 7 bases; nucleotides outside the gene matches: 1. CDR1 is SGHRS and CDR2 is YFSETQ in the germline V gene. This CDR3 reads CASSLDRGQPQHF. The CDR3 nucleotides are TGCGCCAGCAGCTTGGACAGGGGACAGCCCCAGCATTTT.

The CDR3: CASSLGPKETQYF. In DNA form, the CDR3 reads TGTGCCAGCAGCTTAGGCCCGAAAGAGACCCAGTACTTC. This chain uses TRBV7-2 with TRBJ2-5; D uncertain. This CDR3 contains 13 residues. Per germline, CDR1 SGHTA and CDR2 FQGNSA. Trimming took off 1 base at V and 3 bases at J, with 6 bases between the two ends.

V gene TRBV11-2 combines with J gene TRBJ2-7, with D perhaps matching TRBD1 (6 bases). Trimming took off 6 bases at V and 2 bases at J, with 8 bases between the two ends. The germline V gene has CDR1 SGHAT and CDR2 FQNNGV. The CDR3 length is 12 residues. The CDR3 DNA sequence: TGTGCCAGCAGTCGACAGGCCTACGAGCAGTACTTC. This translates into CASSRQAYEQYF.

This clone appeared a few times. V and J are TRBV7-9 and TRBJ2-4, with D perhaps TRBD2 (7 bases). The CDR3 contains 16 residues. V was trimmed by 5 bases and J by 0 bases, leaving 14 bases between them. CDR1 is SEHNR and CDR2 is FQNEAQ in the germline V gene (reference sequence). The CDR3 DNA reads as TGTGCCAGCAGCCACGGGGGGCATCTAGCCAAAAACATTCAGTACTTC. This translates into CASSHGGHLAKNIQYF.

As for this clone: The sample contains more than one DNA sequence encoding this CDR3. The gene calls are TRBV7-8 and TRBJ2-1; D not certain. Trimming cost V 0 bases and J 3 bases, with 0 bases left between them. The CDR3 sequence is 12 residues long. Germline V gives CDR1 SGHVS, CDR2 FQNEAQ. CDR3 residues: CASSLAYNEQFF. The CDR3 DNA is TGTGCCAGCAGCTTAGCCTACAATGAGCAGTTCTTC.

To note about this clone: At the DNA level, this CDR3 is encoded by other sequences in the same sample as well. The chain couples TRBV5-1 to TRBJ2-7; TRBD1 might be the D (6 bases). The CDR3 totals 13 residues. The V gene lost 2 bases and the J gene lost 0 bases, with 6 bases spanning the gap. Germline loops: CDR1 SGHRS, CDR2 YFSETQ. The CDR3 sequence: CASSLQGSYEQYF. In nucleotides, the CDR3 is TGCGCCAGCAGCTTACAGGGCTCCTACGAGCAGTACTTC.

This chain links TRBV7-9 with TRBJ2-5; no clear D. Trimming cost V 2 bases and J 6 bases, with 7 bases left between them. The CDR3 consists of 12 residues. The germline CDR1 and CDR2 sequences are SEHNR and FQNEAQ (reference sequence). CDR3 in DNA: TGTGCCAGCAGCTTAAATCGGCAGACCCAGTACTTC. It translates to CASSLNRQTQYF.

This clone has more than one count but fewer than ten. The chain combines TRBV5-1 with TRBJ2-2, with D unresolved. The CDR3 consists of 14 residues. From germline, CDR1 is SGHRS and CDR2 YFSETQ. With 5 bases removed from V and 1 base from J, the gap between germline ends came to 9 bases. CDR3 in amino acids: CASRRQLNTGELFF. The CDR3 DNA follows: TGCGCCAGCAGGAGGCAGCTGAACACCGGGGAGCTGTTTTTT. The whole variable domain, filled in from reference TRBV5-1 and TRBJ2-2, reads KAGVTQTPRYLIKTRGQQVTLSCSPISGHRSVSWYQQTPGQGLQFLFEYFSETQRNKGNFPGRFSGRQFSNSRSEMNVSTLELGDSALYLCASRRQLNTGELFFGEGSRLTVL.

This CDR3 is CASSLISGEYNEQFF. The CDR3 coding sequence is TGTGCCAGCAGCTTAATATCAGGGGAGTACAATGAGCAGTTCTTC. The J gene is TRBJ2-1, the V gene TRBV7-3; D may be TRBD1 (6 bases). The V end lost 1 base, the J end lost 4 bases, and 11 bases lay between the germline ends. CDR1 is SGHTA, CDR2 FQGTGA, per germline. The CDR3 spans 15 residues.

This chain links TRBV27 with TRBJ1-4; no clear D gene. The CDR3 spans 15 residues. The V end lost 5 bases, the J end lost 7 bases, and 17 bases lay between the germline ends. The germline CDR1 and CDR2 sequences are MNHEY and SMNVEV (reference sequence). This chain's CDR3 is CASSVSRGFGEKLFF. CDR3 sequence (DNA): TGTGCCAGCAGTGTCTCGCGAGGGTTCGGTGAAAAACTGTTTTTT.

This clone was seen more than once but under ten times. CDR3: CASSIRRGNTGELFF. The CDR3 region has the DNA TGTGCCAGTAGTATAAGAAGAGGGAACACCGGGGAGCTGTTTTTT. The J gene is TRBJ2-2, the V gene TRBV19, with unresolved D. Germline assignment: CDR1 LNHDA and CDR2 SQIVND (reference sequence). Trimming pared 2 bases from V and 1 base from J, leaving 8 bases between. The CDR3 has 15 residues.

The rearrangement links TRBV5-1 to TRBJ2-5; 7 nucleotides line up with TRBD2. Germline values: CDR1 SGHRS, CDR2 YFSETQ. The CDR3 is 14 residues long. V lost 2 bases, J lost 2 bases, and 3 bases stayed unmatched. In DNA form, the CDR3 reads TGCGCCAGCAGCTTTGCGGGGGATCAAGAGACCCAGTACTTC. Its translation: CASSFAGDQETQYF.

The gene calls are TRBV9 and TRBJ1-2, with 7 bases matching TRBD1. V shed 3 bases and J 2 bases; nucleotides not matched to a gene: 4. The germline V gene has CDR1 SGDLS and CDR2 YYNGEE. The CDR3 has 14 amino acids. The CDR3 loop reads CASSAMGQNYGYTF. The CDR3 coding sequence is TGTGCCAGCAGCGCAATGGGACAGAACTATGGCTACACCTTC.

The chain couples TRBV30 to TRBJ1-2; 10 bases are a match to TRBD1. Per the germline V gene, CDR1 is GTSNPN and CDR2 is SVGIG (reference sequence). V dropped 8 bases and J dropped 6; count of bases not matched to a gene: 6. CDR3 length: 12 amino acids. CDR3 coding DNA: TGTGCCGGGGGACAGGGGCAGGATGGCTACACCTTC. Protein: CAGGQGQDGYTF.

This chain links TRBV5-1 with TRBJ2-6; D ambiguous. The CDR3 is 16 residues long. Trimming removed 2 bases at V and 4 bases at J, with 13 bases between. Germline CDR1 SGHRS, CDR2 YFSETQ. The CDR3 region has the DNA TGCGCCAGCAGCTTAAACCCGGAGACCGGGGCCAACGTCCTGACTTTC. Its protein product is CASSLNPETGANVLTF.

This clone was observed a few times. The V gene is TRBV5-6, the J gene TRBJ2-3; D is perhaps TRBD1 (6 bases). Germline CDR1 reads SGHDT; CDR2 reads YYEEEE. This CDR3 spans 13 amino acids. Trimming shortened V by 4 bases and J by 6 bases, and 12 bases separated the two germline ends. The CDR3 loop is CASSPTGYDTQYF. The CDR3, as DNA: TGTGCCAGCAGCCCTACAGGGTACGATACGCAGTATTTT.